This is a list of T cell receptor beta chains from one sample in a study of blood T cell repertoires in COVID-19. TCRdb keeps only in-frame clones here, not all; method: immunoSEQ multiplex PCR. Of over 150,000 clones listed, approximately 88% were seen once; the top ten hold 2.5% to 3.5%. Sequencing input: peripheral blood. These receptors came from an older woman with acute or convalescent COVID-19. The CDR3 runs from the conserved cysteine through the conserved F or W. D genes are given only for firm matches. A clone size is listed for some rows: how often the clone was seen (once, few, many), or a class if it is expanded.

D	J	size	V	CDR3	DNA
-	TRBJ1-6	-	TRBV14	CASSQFQDPYNSPLHF	TGTGCCAGCAGCCAATTTCAGGATCCCTATAATTCACCCCTCCACTTT
TRBD1	TRBJ2-2	-	TRBV11-2	CASSVRQGTTGELFF	TGTGCCAGCAGCGTAAGACAGGGGACCACCGGGGAGCTGTTTTTT
-	TRBJ2-5	once	TRBV7-9	CASSLYRALEETQYF	TGTGCCAGCAGCTTATACAGGGCCCTCGAAGAGACCCAGTACTTC
TRBD2	TRBJ2-3	-	TRBV19	CASSRPGTSLDTQYF	TGTGCCAGTAGTAGACCCGGGACTAGCCTAGATACGCAGTATTTT
-	TRBJ2-1	-	TRBV9	CASSPPGPGVQFF	TGTGCCAGCAGCCCTCCAGGTCCGGGGGTGCAGTTCTTC
-	TRBJ1-6	-	TRBV4-1	CASSQDRIGGTDNSPLHF	TGCGCCAGCAGCCAAGACAGGATTGGGGGGACCGACAATTCACCCCTCCACTTT
-	TRBJ1-1	-	TRBV6-2/TRBV6-3	CASSSREDTEAFF	TGTGCCAGCAGTTCACGGGAGGACACTGAAGCTTTCTTT
TRBD1	TRBJ2-3	-	TRBV28	CASSPPGQGGDTQYF	TGTGCCAGCAGCCCCCCGGGACAGGGGGGAGATACGCAGTATTTT
TRBD2	TRBJ2-4	-	TRBV3-1/TRBV3-2	CASSQVGASGGNIQYF	TGTGCCAGCAGCCAAGTGGGGGCTAGCGGGGGAAACATTCAGTACTTC
-	TRBJ1-2	once	TRBV29-1	CSAEETPGYNYGYTF	TGCAGCGCCGAAGAGACGCCGGGGTATAACTATGGCTACACCTTC
-	TRBJ2-7	-	TRBV30	CAWSIEQAEQYF	TGTGCCTGGAGTATCGAACAGGCCGAGCAGTACTTC
-	TRBJ1-2	-	TRBV19	CASSTDRNNYGYTF	TGTGCCAGTAGTACCGACAGGAATAACTATGGCTACACCTTC
-	TRBJ2-2	-	TRBV5-5	CASSLALGAGELFF	TGTGCCAGCAGCTTGGCCCTCGGGGCCGGGGAGCTGTTTTTT
TRBD1	TRBJ1-5	once	TRBV19	CASSIGGRGAYNQPQHF	TGTGCCAGTAGTATAGGGGGCAGGGGGGCTTACAATCAGCCCCAGCATTTT
-	TRBJ2-2	-	TRBV15	CATRGSDTGELFF	TGTGCCACCCGGGGGTCGGACACCGGGGAGCTGTTTTTT
-	TRBJ2-7	-	TRBV11-2	CASSLGQTYEQYF	TGTGCCAGCAGCTTAGGACAGACTTACGAGCAGTACTTC
TRBD2	TRBJ2-1	-	TRBV7-7	CASSDLAGVREQFF	TGTGCTAGCAGTGATCTCGCGGGGGTCCGAGAGCAGTTCTTC
TRBD1	TRBJ2-3	-	TRBV11-3	CASSPRGQGVKDTQYF	TGTGCCAGCAGCCCCCGGGGACAGGGGGTAAAGGATACGCAGTATTTT
TRBD1	TRBJ1-1	-	TRBV4-2	CASSQDRVRTEAFF	TGTGCCAGCAGCCAGGACAGGGTTCGAACTGAAGCTTTCTTT
TRBD2	TRBJ2-1	-	TRBV19	CASTQRGAYNEQFF	TGTGCCAGTACCCAGCGGGGGGCCTACAATGAGCAGTTCTTC
-	TRBJ2-2	-	TRBV5-1	CASSLSRLPGELFF	TGCGCCAGCAGCTTGTCCCGACTTCCCGGGGAGCTGTTTTTT
-	TRBJ1-1	-	TRBV10-3	CAISESPDSLNTEAFF	TGTGCCATCAGTGAGTCCCCTGACAGCTTGAACACTGAAGCTTTCTTT
-	TRBJ1-5	-	TRBV27	CASSSPYSNQPQHF	TGTGCCAGCAGTTCCCCGTATAGCAATCAGCCCCAGCATTTT
-	TRBJ1-2	-	TRBV7-2	CASSRGRNYGYTF	TGTGCCAGCAGCCGCGGTCGTAACTATGGCTACACCTTC
TRBD1	TRBJ1-2	-	TRBV18	CASSPPNLQGAYGYTF	TGTGCCAGCTCACCCCCGAATCTGCAGGGGGCGTATGGCTACACCTTC
-	TRBJ1-1	-	TRBV6-1	CASSEGRRAGNTEAFF	TGTGCCAGCAGTGAAGGCCGCCGAGCGGGGAACACTGAAGCTTTCTTT
-	TRBJ2-5	few	TRBV5-6	CASSLRTTRQETQYF	TGTGCCAGCAGCTTGAGGACAACCAGACAAGAGACCCAGTACTTC
TRBD1	TRBJ2-3	-	TRBV5-1	CASSLAGTGGGTDTQYF	TGCGCCAGCAGCTTGGCCGGGACAGGGGGCGGCACAGATACGCAGTATTTT
TRBD2	TRBJ2-7	-	TRBV30	CAWTSGDQQYF	TGTGCCTGGACTAGCGGGGACCAGCAGTACTTC
TRBD1	TRBJ1-6	once	TRBV4-1	CASSQTTGRPSPLHF	TGCGCCAGCAGCCAAACGACAGGGCGGCCTTCACCCCTCCACTTT
-	TRBJ2-1	-	TRBV7-3	CASSLDGVLQFF	TGTGCCAGCAGCTTAGATGGAGTGTTGCAGTTCTTC
TRBD2	TRBJ2-3	-	TRBV5-1	CASSLKLAGRSTDTQYF	TGCGCCAGCAGCTTAAAACTAGCGGGACGTAGCACAGATACGCAGTATTTT
-	TRBJ2-5	-	TRBV4-3	CASSQARQETQYF	TGCGCCAGCAGCCAAGCTAGGCAAGAGACCCAGTACTTC
TRBD1	TRBJ2-7	-	TRBV5-1	CASSADRTHEQYF	TGCGCCAGCAGCGCGGACAGGACCCACGAGCAGTACTTC
-	TRBJ1-2	few	TRBV2	CASELQGRQSYGYTF	TGTGCCAGCGAGCTTCAGGGTCGGCAGTCCTATGGCTACACCTTC
TRBD1	TRBJ2-5	-	TRBV30	CAWRRSGGGETQYF	TGTGCCTGGAGACGGTCAGGGGGCGGAGAGACCCAGTACTTC
-	TRBJ2-2	-	TRBV11-3	CASSLRGKANTGELFF	TGTGCCAGCAGCTTAAGAGGAAAGGCGAACACCGGGGAGCTGTTTTTT
-	TRBJ2-1	-	TRBV3-1/TRBV3-2	CASSPRRGNEQFF	TGTGCCAGCAGCCCGAGGCGGGGCAATGAGCAGTTCTTC
TRBD2	TRBJ2-2	few	TRBV5-1	CASSGLAGNTGELFF	TGCGCCAGCAGTGGGCTAGCGGGGAACACCGGGGAGCTGTTTTTT
TRBD1	TRBJ1-6	-	TRBV28	CASSWGQGATRSPLHF	TGTGCCAGCAGTTGGGGACAGGGGGCGACGAGGTCACCCCTCCACTTT
-	TRBJ1-2	-	TRBV29-1	CSVKRRTANYGYTF	TGCAGCGTTAAACGGCGGACAGCTAACTATGGCTACACCTTC
-	TRBJ1-1	-	TRBV5-3	CATPSNTEAFF	TGTGCCACCCCATCGAACACTGAAGCTTTCTTT
-	TRBJ1-5	-	TRBV28	CASRPRAGTYTPQHF	TGTGCCAGCAGGCCCCGAGCGGGGACCTATACTCCCCAGCATTTT